This is a list of T cell receptor beta chains from one sample in a study of siplizumab effects on memory and regulatory T cells. Sequencing was performed with immunoSEQ multiplex PCR; in TCRdb, only in-frame clones are kept and a portion is missing. In the table there are tens of thousands of clones, about 93% of which are singletons. The sample taken for sequencing was non-Treg CD4+ T cells sorted from blood. All receptors derive from a human donor in good health. Each CDR3 is given with its conserved first and last residue. Fields, in order: J gene, V gene, D gene, clone size, CDR3 DNA, CDR3 protein. The D gene is left open where the match is weak. Clone size is stated in some rows and not others, as once, few, many or a class when expanded.

j_call: TRBJ1-1
v_call: TRBV11-2
d_call: -
clone_size: -
cdr3_nt: TGTGCCAGCAGTCCCCCGGGACAACCGAACACTGAAGCTTTCTTT
cdr3_aa: CASSPPGQPNTEAFF

j_call: TRBJ2-5
v_call: TRBV11-3
d_call: -
clone_size: -
cdr3_nt: TGTGCCAGCAGCTTAGGTGGTTACGAGACCCAGTACTTC
cdr3_aa: CASSLGGYETQYF

j_call: TRBJ1-2
v_call: TRBV11-2
d_call: -
clone_size: few
cdr3_nt: TGTGCCAGCAGCTTAAGTTCAGGGCGAGGCTACACCTTC
cdr3_aa: CASSLSSGRGYTF

j_call: TRBJ1-1
v_call: TRBV6-6
d_call: TRBD1
clone_size: -
cdr3_nt: TGTGCCAGCAGCACCCGGGACAGGGTCCTTGAAGCTTTCTTT
cdr3_aa: CASSTRDRVLEAFF

j_call: TRBJ2-7
v_call: TRBV6-6
d_call: -
clone_size: -
cdr3_nt: TGTGCCAGCAGAGGAGGGGGGTCCTACGAGCAGTACTTC
cdr3_aa: CASRGGGSYEQYF

j_call: TRBJ2-1
v_call: TRBV4-2
d_call: TRBD2
clone_size: -
cdr3_nt: TGTGCCAGCAGCCACCCAGGACTAGCGGGAGGGCGTGTGGATAACAATGAGCAGTTCTTC
cdr3_aa: CASSHPGLAGGRVDNNEQFF

j_call: TRBJ1-5
v_call: TRBV2
d_call: TRBD1
clone_size: -
cdr3_nt: TGTGCCAGCAGAGCCGGGACAGGGGGCGGTCAGCCCCAGCATTTT
cdr3_aa: CASRAGTGGGQPQHF

j_call: TRBJ2-7
v_call: TRBV19
d_call: TRBD1
clone_size: -
cdr3_nt: TGTGCCAGTAGTAAGGACAGGATCAACTACGAGCAGTACTTC
cdr3_aa: CASSKDRINYEQYF

j_call: TRBJ1-5
v_call: TRBV5-8
d_call: -
clone_size: -
cdr3_nt: TGTGCCAGCAGCTTGGGACAGGTTAGAGGTCAGCCCCAGCATTTT
cdr3_aa: CASSLGQVRGQPQHF

j_call: TRBJ1-2
v_call: TRBV7-3
d_call: -
clone_size: -
cdr3_nt: TGTGCCAGCAGCCCGAAGCCCCAAGGTGGCTACACCTTC
cdr3_aa: CASSPKPQGGYTF

j_call: TRBJ1-3
v_call: TRBV28
d_call: -
clone_size: -
cdr3_nt: TGTGCCAGCAGTTTATATTCGACAGGAGCCCGAAACACCATATATTTT
cdr3_aa: CASSLYSTGARNTIYF

j_call: TRBJ2-2
v_call: TRBV9
d_call: -
clone_size: -
cdr3_nt: TGTGCCAGCAGCGTAGGGGGTCGGATGAACACCGGGGAGCTGTTTTTT
cdr3_aa: CASSVGGRMNTGELFF

j_call: TRBJ2-7
v_call: TRBV9
d_call: TRBD1
clone_size: -
cdr3_nt: TGTGCCAGCAGCGCCGGACAGGGGTGGGACGAGCAGTACTTC
cdr3_aa: CASSAGQGWDEQYF

j_call: TRBJ2-1
v_call: TRBV4-2
d_call: -
clone_size: -
cdr3_nt: TGTGCCAGCAGCCAAGATCCAGCGCCGAGCTCCTACAATGAGCAGTTCTTC
cdr3_aa: CASSQDPAPSSYNEQFF

j_call: TRBJ1-2
v_call: TRBV4-1
d_call: TRBD1
clone_size: -
cdr3_nt: TGCGCCAGCAGCCGACCGGGACAGGGAGTTGGCTACACCTTC
cdr3_aa: CASSRPGQGVGYTF

j_call: TRBJ1-2
v_call: TRBV6-5
d_call: TRBD1
clone_size: -
cdr3_nt: TGTGCCAGCACTCGACAGGGGGGAGGCTACACCTTC
cdr3_aa: CASTRQGGGYTF

j_call: TRBJ2-2
v_call: TRBV5-1
d_call: TRBD2
clone_size: -
cdr3_nt: TGCGCCAGCAGCCGAACGCGGGGGGCCGGGGAGCTGTTTTTT
cdr3_aa: CASSRTRGAGELFF

j_call: TRBJ2-1
v_call: TRBV6-6
d_call: -
clone_size: once
cdr3_nt: TGTGCCAGCAGTTACCGGGACTCCATCTACAATGAGCAGTTCTTC
cdr3_aa: CASSYRDSIYNEQFF

j_call: TRBJ2-7
v_call: TRBV19
d_call: -
clone_size: once
cdr3_nt: TGTGCCAGTAGGGGCCAAGGGCGCGAGCAGTACTTC
cdr3_aa: CASRGQGREQYF

j_call: TRBJ1-3
v_call: TRBV5-4
d_call: -
clone_size: -
cdr3_nt: TGTGCCAGCAGCCCGACTAGGGGTGAAAACACCATATATTTT
cdr3_aa: CASSPTRGENTIYF

j_call: TRBJ1-3
v_call: TRBV7-9
d_call: -
clone_size: once
cdr3_nt: TGTGCCAGCAGCTTAGTCGACGTAAACTCTGGAAACACCATATATTTT
cdr3_aa: CASSLVDVNSGNTIYF

j_call: TRBJ2-7
v_call: TRBV7-2
d_call: -
clone_size: -
cdr3_nt: TGTGCCAGCAGCCCGGACACATCGTACTACGAGCAGTACTTC
cdr3_aa: CASSPDTSYYEQYF

j_call: TRBJ2-7
v_call: TRBV9
d_call: TRBD1
clone_size: -
cdr3_nt: TGTGCCAGCAGCGTTGGGGACAGGGAGAGCTACGAGCAGTACTTC
cdr3_aa: CASSVGDRESYEQYF

j_call: TRBJ1-1
v_call: TRBV18
d_call: TRBD1
clone_size: few
cdr3_nt: TGTGCCAGCTCACCAGTACCGGGACAGGGGAAAACTGAAGCTTTCTTT
cdr3_aa: CASSPVPGQGKTEAFF

j_call: TRBJ1-3
v_call: TRBV6-5
d_call: -
clone_size: -
cdr3_nt: TGTGCCAGCAGTTTAGTGCAGCCGAGCTCTGGAAACACCATATATTTT
cdr3_aa: CASSLVQPSSGNTIYF

j_call: TRBJ2-7
v_call: TRBV7-2
d_call: -
clone_size: -
cdr3_nt: TGTGCCAGCAGCCCTCGACTAGGCTCCTACGAGCAGTACTTC
cdr3_aa: CASSPRLGSYEQYF